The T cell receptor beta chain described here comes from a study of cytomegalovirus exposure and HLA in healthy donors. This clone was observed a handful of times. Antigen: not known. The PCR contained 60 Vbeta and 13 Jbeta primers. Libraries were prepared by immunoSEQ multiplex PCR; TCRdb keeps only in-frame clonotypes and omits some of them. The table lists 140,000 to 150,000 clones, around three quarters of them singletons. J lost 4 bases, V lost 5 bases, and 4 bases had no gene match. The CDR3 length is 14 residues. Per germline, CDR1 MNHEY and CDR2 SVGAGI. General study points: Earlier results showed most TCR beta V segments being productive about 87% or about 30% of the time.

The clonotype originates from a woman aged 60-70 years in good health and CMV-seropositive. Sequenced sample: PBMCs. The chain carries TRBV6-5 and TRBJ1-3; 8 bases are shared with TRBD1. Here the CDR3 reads CASSRQGQGNTIYF. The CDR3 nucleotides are TGTGCCAGCAGTCGACAGGGGCAGGGAAACACCATATATTTT.